The clone carrying this TCR beta chain is medium-sized by share. The target antigen is unknown. Each 10 ml fresh peripheral blood draw supplied the PBMCs. Amplified regions were TCR beta CDR3 sequences from RNA transcripts. The primer set for the first-round RT-PCR of the TCR CDR3 was HTBI. MiXCR, applied by TCRdb to the multiplex PCR reads, yields one record per CDR3 protein. The repertoire has tens of thousands of distinct CDR3 sequences, 53% of them found once; the top ten carry 3% to 4%. The sample is drawn from a study of T cells in Graves' hyperthyroidism and ophthalmopathy. Overall study: Blood was drawn when the patient was first diagnosed and still untreated.

This CDR3 spans 15 amino acids. J lost 3 bases, V lost 3 bases, and 3 bases had no gene match. CDR1 and CDR2 (germline): DFQATT, SNEGSKA (reference sequence). Broader study findings: A 13 V-J signature model discriminated ophthalmopathy versus stable hyperthyroidism. The blood repertoire included most of the expanded thyroid clonotypes above 0.001.

This rearrangement joins TRBV20-1 to TRBJ2-5; TRBD2 matches at 14 bases. Sequenced sample: blood. The source of this sequence is a woman aged 55 to 70 with Graves' ophthalmopathy. The chain's CDR3 is CSARTSGRAEETQYF. CDR3 DNA sequence: TGCAGTGCTAGGACTAGCGGGAGGGCGGAAGAGACCCAGTACTTC.